The text below deals with one T cell receptor (beta chain). Its antigen is still unknown. A read error may account for a junction end that differs from germline. TCRdb processed the 5' RACE reads anew with MiXCR; each CDR3 protein has one entry. The sample carries a few hundred thousand distinct CDR3 sequences, roughly 27% recorded once. This record comes from a study of identical twins' blood T cells. Study at large: Roughly 6 alpha and roughly 6 beta libraries together yielded 54 million or so reads.

All three twin pairs grew up together with likely shared infections and vaccines. Study-level findings and limits: Abundant TCRbeta CDR3s overlapped more between twins than with unrelated donors.

Per the germline V gene, CDR1 is SQVTM and CDR2 is ANQGSEA. CDR3 size: 16 residues. The genes are TRBV29-1 and TRBJ1-4; 7 bases match TRBD1. This TCR was sampled from a woman aged 18-49 years in good health. Sequenced sample: PBMCs. The CDR3 loop is CGVDRFGGQKDEKLFF. Here the CDR3 DNA reads TGCGGCGTGGATCGGTTCGGGGGACAGAAAGATGAAAAACTGTTTTTT. Complete variable domain (other parts from reference TRBV29-1 and TRBJ1-4): SAVISQKPSRDICQRGTSLTIQCQVDSQVTMMFWYRQQPGQSLTLIATANQGSEATYESGFVIDKFPISRPNLTFSTLTVSNMSPEDSSIYLCGVDRFGGQKDEKLFFGSGTQLSVL.